This TCR beta chain came from a study of blood T cell repertoires in COVID-19 (dated by TCRdb to the early 2020s). Background for the entire study: Collaborator samples came from the United States, Italy and Spain and covered acute and convalescent phases of COVID-19. The prospective study material was composed of cDNA or gDNA derived from T cells, B-cell-depleted T cells, or PBMCs. Deeply sampled blood TCRbeta repertoires from subjects exposed to, actively infected with, or recovered from COVID-19 were included in the dataset. The repertoires were released in a freely available public database intended as a resource for research on the immune response to SARS-CoV-2. Samples were obtained from the ongoing ImmuneRACE study (first 160 participants) and from about 1,300 subjects provided by 6 global collaborators. Sample metadata almost always included a de-identified subject ID, COVID-19 status, age in years and sex. Where HLA class I and class II types were available, the types were taken from metadata supplied by the sample provider, not from assay-based typing.

CDR3 length: 16 amino acids, cysteine to phenylalanine. Just CDR3 DNA is preserved here, 48 bases in frame from base 1. Via the germline V gene, CDR1 is MDHEN and CDR2 SYDVKM. V drops 6 bases and J drops 2 bases, leaving 17 bases in between. TCRbeta CDR3 regions were amplified from genomic DNA by means of the immunoSEQ Assay, a bias-controlled multiplex PCR. Under the source paper's analysis protocol: Within the assay, amplification of reference gene primers was used to estimate how many nucleated cells each sample contained. Sequence reads were collapsed and filtered to measure the absolute abundance of every unique TCRbeta CDR3 rearrangement. For each sample, productive Simpson clonality was calculated as the square root of Simpson's diversity index across productive rearrangements. TCRdb carries this immuneACCESS record with in-frame sequences only. Its versions omit some clonotypes, under half of them owing to an unresolved V gene in the studies checked, with the rest unexplained. The V and J calls and clone size were taken over from that table, and D and trimming were inferred from the DNA. The sample table lists tens of thousands of clones, approximately 80% of them with a count of one. The top ten hold roughly 10% of the sample.

Comment on this clone: Its target antigen remains unknown. Base qualities are missing; no much larger clone stands one base away.

The collaborating institutions used their own protocols to collect whole blood in K2EDTA tubes. For TCRbeta analysis, collaborator samples were shipped as frozen whole blood, as isolated PBMCs, or as DNA extracted from either sample type. Broader findings and caveats from the paper: How much clinical and demographic metadata was included differed by source and by participant, and the metadata was provided uncurated.

This clonotype originated in a human donor in a cohort sampled during active COVID-19. The chain is encoded by TRBV28 joined to TRBJ1-3; the D gene is possibly TRBD1, with 5 bases matching. Sequenced sample: peripheral blood. The DNA reads as follows: TGTGCCAGCAGGTACTCCCCGGGACTACCTGGAAACACCATATATTTT. This is translated as CASRYSPGLPGNTIYF.